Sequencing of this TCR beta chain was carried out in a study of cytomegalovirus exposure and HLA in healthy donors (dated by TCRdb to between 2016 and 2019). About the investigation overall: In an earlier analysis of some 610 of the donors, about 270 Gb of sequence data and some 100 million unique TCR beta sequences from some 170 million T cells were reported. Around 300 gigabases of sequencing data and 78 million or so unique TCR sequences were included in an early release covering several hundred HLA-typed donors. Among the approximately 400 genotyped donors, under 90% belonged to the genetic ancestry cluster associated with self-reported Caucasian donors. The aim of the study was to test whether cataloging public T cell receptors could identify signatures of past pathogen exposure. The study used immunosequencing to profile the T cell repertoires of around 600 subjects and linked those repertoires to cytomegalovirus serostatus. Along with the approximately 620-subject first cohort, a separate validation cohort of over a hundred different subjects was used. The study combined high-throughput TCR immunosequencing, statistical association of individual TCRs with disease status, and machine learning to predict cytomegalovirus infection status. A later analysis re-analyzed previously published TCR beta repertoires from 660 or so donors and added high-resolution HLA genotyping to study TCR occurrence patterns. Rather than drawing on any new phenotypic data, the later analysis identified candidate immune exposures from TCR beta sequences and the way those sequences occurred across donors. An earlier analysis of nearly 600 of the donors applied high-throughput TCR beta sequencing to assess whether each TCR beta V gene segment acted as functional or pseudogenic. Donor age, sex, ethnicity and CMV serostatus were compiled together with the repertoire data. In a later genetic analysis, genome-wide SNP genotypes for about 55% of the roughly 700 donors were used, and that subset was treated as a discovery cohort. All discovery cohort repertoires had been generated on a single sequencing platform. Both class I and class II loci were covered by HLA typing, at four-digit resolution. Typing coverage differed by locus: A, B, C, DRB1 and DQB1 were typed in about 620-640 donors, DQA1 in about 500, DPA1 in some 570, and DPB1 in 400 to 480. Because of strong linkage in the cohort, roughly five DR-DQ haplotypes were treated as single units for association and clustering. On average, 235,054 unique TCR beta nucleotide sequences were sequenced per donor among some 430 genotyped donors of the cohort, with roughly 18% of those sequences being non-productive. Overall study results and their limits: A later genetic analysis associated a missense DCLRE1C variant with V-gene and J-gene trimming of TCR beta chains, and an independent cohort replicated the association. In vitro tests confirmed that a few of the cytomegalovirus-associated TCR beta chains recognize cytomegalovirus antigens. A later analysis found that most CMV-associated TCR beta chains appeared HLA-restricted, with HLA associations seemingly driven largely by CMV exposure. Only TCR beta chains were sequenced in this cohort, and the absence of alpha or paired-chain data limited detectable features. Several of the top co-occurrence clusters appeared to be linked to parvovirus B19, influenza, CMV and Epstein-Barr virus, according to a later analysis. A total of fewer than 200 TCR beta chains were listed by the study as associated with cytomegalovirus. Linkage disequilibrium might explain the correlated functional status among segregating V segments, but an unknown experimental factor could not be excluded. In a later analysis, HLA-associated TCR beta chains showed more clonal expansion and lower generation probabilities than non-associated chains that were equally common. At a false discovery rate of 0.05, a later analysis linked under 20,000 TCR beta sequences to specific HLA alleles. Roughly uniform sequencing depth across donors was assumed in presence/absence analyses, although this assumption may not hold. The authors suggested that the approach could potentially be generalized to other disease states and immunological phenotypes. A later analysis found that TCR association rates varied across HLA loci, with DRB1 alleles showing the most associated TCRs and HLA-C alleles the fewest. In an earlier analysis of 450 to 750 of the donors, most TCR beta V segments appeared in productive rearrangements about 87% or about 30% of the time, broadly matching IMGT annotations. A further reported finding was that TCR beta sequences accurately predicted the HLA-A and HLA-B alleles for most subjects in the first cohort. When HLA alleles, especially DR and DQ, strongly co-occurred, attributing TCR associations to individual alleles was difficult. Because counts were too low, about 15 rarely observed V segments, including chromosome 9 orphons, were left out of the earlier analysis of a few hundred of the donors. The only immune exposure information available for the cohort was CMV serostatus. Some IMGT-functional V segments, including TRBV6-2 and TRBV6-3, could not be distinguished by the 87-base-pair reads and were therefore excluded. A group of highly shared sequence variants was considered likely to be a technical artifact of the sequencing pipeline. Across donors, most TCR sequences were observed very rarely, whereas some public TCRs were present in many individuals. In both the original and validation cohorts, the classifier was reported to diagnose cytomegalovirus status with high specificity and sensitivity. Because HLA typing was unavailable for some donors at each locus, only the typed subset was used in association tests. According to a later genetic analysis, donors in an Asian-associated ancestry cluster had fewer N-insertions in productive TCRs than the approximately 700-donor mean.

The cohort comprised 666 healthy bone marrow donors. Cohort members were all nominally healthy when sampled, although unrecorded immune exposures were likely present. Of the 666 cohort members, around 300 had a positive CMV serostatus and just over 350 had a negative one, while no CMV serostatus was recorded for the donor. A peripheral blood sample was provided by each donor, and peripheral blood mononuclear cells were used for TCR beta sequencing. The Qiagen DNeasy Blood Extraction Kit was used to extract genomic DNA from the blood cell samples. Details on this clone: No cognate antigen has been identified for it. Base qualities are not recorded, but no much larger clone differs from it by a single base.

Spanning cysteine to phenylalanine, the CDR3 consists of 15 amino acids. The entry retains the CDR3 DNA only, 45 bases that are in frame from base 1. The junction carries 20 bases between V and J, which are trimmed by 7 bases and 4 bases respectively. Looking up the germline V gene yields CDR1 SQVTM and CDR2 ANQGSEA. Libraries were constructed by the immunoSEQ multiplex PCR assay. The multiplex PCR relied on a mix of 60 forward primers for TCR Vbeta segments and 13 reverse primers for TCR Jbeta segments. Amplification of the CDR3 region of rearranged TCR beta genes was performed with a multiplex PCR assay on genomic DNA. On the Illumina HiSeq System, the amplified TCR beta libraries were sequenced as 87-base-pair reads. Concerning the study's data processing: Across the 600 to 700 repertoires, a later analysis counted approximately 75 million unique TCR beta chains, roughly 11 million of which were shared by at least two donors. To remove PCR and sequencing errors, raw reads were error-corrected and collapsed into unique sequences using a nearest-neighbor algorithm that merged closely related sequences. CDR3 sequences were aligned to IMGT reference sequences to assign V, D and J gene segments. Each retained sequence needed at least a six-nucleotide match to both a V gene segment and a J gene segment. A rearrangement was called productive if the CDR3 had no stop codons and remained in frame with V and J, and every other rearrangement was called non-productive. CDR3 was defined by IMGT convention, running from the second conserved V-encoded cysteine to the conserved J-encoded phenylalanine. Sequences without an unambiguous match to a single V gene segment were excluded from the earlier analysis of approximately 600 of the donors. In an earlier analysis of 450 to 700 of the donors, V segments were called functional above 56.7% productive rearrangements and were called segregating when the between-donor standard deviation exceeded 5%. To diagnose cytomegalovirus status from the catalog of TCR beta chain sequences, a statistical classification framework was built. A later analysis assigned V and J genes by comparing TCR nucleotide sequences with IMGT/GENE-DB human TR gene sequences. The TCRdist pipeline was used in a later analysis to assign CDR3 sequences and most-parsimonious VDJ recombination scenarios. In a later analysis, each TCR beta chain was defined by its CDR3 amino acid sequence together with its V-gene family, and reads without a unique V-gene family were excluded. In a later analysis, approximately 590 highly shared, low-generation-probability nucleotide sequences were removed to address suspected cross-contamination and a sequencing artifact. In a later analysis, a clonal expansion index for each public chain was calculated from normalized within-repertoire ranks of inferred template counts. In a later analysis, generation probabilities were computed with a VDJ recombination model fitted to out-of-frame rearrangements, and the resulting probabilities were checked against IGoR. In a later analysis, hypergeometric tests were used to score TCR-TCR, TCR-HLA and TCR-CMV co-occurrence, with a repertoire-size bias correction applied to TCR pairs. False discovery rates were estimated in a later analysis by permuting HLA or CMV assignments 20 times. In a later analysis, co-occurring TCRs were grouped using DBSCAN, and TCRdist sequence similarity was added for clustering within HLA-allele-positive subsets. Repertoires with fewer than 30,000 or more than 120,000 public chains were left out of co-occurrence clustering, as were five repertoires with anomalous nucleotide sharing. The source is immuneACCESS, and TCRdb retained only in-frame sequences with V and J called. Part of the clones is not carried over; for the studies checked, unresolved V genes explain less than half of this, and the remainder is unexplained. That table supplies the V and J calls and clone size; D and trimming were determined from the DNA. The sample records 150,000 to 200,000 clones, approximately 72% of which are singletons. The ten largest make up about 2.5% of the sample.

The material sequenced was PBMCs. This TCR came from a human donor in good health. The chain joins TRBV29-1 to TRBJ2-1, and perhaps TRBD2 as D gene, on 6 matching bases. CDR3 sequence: CSAVLTGAGYNEQFF. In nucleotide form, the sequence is TGCAGCGCTGTCTTGACGGGCGCGGGGTACAATGAGCAGTTCTTC.